The rows below give T cell receptor beta chains drawn from one sample of a study of OX40 agonist ivuxolimab in advanced cancers. This table comes from immunoSEQ multiplex PCR, and its TCRdb copy is limited to in-frame clones, with some not included. This table holds 70,000 to 95,000 clones, about 84% found once. The sample consisted of CD4+ or CD8+ T cells sorted from blood, taken in a trial of the OX40 agonist ivuxolimab. Receptors were obtained from an adult with an advanced solid tumor such as melanoma, head and neck, liver or kidney cancer. CDR3s include the opening cysteine and the closing phenylalanine or tryptophan. The D gene is left open where the match is weak. Clone size is shown for a subset of rows, as once, few, many or a class of expanded clone.

size	V	J	D	CDR3	DNA
.	TRBV19	TRBJ2-1	.	CASTQGGSSYNEQFF	TGTGCCAGTACCCAAGGCGGCAGCTCCTACAATGAGCAGTTCTTC
.	TRBV5-1	TRBJ1-5	.	CASSLTPGFDQPQHF	TGCGCCAGCAGCTTGACCCCGGGGTTTGATCAGCCCCAGCATTTT
.	TRBV2	TRBJ1-1	TRBD1	CASSTDRGRDTEAFF	TGTGCCAGCAGTACGGACAGGGGCAGGGACACTGAAGCTTTCTTT
.	TRBV5-8	TRBJ2-5	TRBD2	CASSLGGASGMARETQYF	TGTGCCAGCAGCTTGGGGGGTGCTAGCGGGATGGCGCGGGAGACCCAGTACTTC
.	TRBV19	TRBJ1-1	.	CASSSAMNTEAFF	TGTGCCAGTAGTTCCGCGATGAACACTGAAGCTTTCTTT
.	TRBV5-4	TRBJ1-1	.	CASSPKAEMNTEAFF	TGTGCCAGCAGCCCAAAGGCGGAGATGAACACTGAAGCTTTCTTT
.	TRBV14	TRBJ2-1	TRBD1	CASSLISGGNEQFF	TGTGCCAGCAGCCTCATTTCAGGGGGCAATGAGCAGTTCTTC
.	TRBV27	TRBJ1-4	.	CASSLSRRDEKLFF	TGTGCCAGCAGTTTATCCCGGAGGGATGAAAAACTGTTTTTT
few	TRBV6-5	TRBJ1-5	.	CASSYSPSIGPQHF	TGTGCCAGCAGTTACTCCCCGTCCATTGGGCCCCAGCATTTT
.	TRBV5-1	TRBJ2-7	.	CASSPDGVYEQYF	TGCGCCAGCAGCCCCGACGGAGTCTACGAGCAGTACTTC
once	TRBV2	TRBJ1-5	.	CASSTDGGSNQPQHF	TGTGCCAGCAGCACTGATGGAGGGAGCAATCAGCCCCAGCATTTT
.	TRBV4-3	TRBJ1-5	.	CASSPDRNQPQHF	TGCGCCAGCAGCCCGGACAGAAATCAGCCCCAGCATTTT
.	TRBV11-2	TRBJ2-7	TRBD1	CASSLSDRAYEQYF	TGTGCCAGCAGCTTAAGCGACAGGGCTTACGAGCAGTACTTC
.	TRBV30	TRBJ2-1	TRBD2	CAWSPYSGRAFEQFF	TGTGCCTGGAGCCCATATAGCGGGAGGGCCTTTGAGCAGTTCTTC
.	TRBV5-4	TRBJ2-1	.	CASSLLGNNEQFF	TGTGCCAGCAGCTTATTAGGCAACAATGAGCAGTTCTTC
.	TRBV15	TRBJ1-2	.	CATSLSGGIGYTF	TGTGCCACCAGCCTCTCGGGCGGGATAGGCTACACCTTC
.	TRBV6-1	TRBJ2-7	TRBD1	CASSGDSRSYEQYF	TGTGCCAGCAGTGGGGACAGTAGGTCCTACGAGCAGTACTTC
.	TRBV29-1	TRBJ1-1	.	CSVSGPGLPNF	TGCAGCGTGAGCGGGCCTGGACTACCGAACTTT
once	TRBV20-1	TRBJ1-1	.	CSARPQIEAFF	TGCAGTGCTAGACCACAAATAGAAGCTTTCTTT
once	TRBV7-6	TRBJ1-2	TRBD1	CASSPDRAGGYTF	TGTGCCAGCAGCCCAGACAGGGCTGGCGGCTACACCTTC
.	TRBV5-1	TRBJ2-3	.	CASSFESSRTDTQYF	TGCGCCAGCAGCTTCGAGTCCTCCCGCACAGATACGCAGTATTTT
.	TRBV7-9	TRBJ1-4	TRBD1	CASSLGTGNEKLFF	TGTGCCAGCAGCTTAGGGACAGGGAATGAAAAACTGTTTTTT
.	TRBV11-1	TRBJ1-1	.	CASSLGVLGAMNTEAFF	TGTGCCAGCAGCTTAGGAGTTTTGGGCGCGATGAACACTGAAGCTTTCTTT
once	TRBV18	TRBJ1-1	.	CASSPSGDTEAFF	TGTGCCAGCTCCCCTTCCGGGGACACTGAAGCTTTCTTT
.	TRBV5-1	TRBJ1-1	.	CASRISRGLTEAFF	TGCGCCAGCAGGATTAGTAGAGGGTTGACTGAAGCTTTCTTT
once	TRBV6-1	TRBJ1-3	.	CASIGISSGNTIYF	TGTGCCAGCATAGGGATTAGCTCTGGAAACACCATATATTTT
.	TRBV30	TRBJ2-1	.	CAWSTRGGAGEQFF	TGTGCCTGGAGTACAAGGGGGGGGGCGGGTGAGCAGTTCTTC
.	TRBV2	TRBJ1-5	.	CAGRSTGARNQPQHF	TGTGCCGGCAGATCGACAGGAGCGCGAAATCAGCCCCAGCATTTT
.	TRBV7-2	TRBJ2-1	.	CASSLGGTSSYNEQFF	TGTGCCAGCAGCTTAGGGGGAACTAGCTCCTACAATGAGCAGTTCTTC
.	TRBV27	TRBJ1-6	.	CASSFYNSPLHF	TGTGCCAGCAGTTTCTATAATTCACCCCTCCACTTT
.	TRBV27	TRBJ1-4	.	CASSPRQWVGLGEKLFF	TGTGCCAGCAGTCCACGACAATGGGTCGGATTAGGAGAAAAACTGTTTTTT
.	TRBV5-4	TRBJ2-5	.	CASSLIAQQETQYF	TGTGCCAGCAGCTTGATAGCCCAACAAGAGACCCAGTACTTC
.	TRBV6-6	TRBJ2-5	TRBD1	CASSFRGKETQYF	TGTGCCAGCAGCTTCAGGGGGAAAGAGACCCAGTACTTC